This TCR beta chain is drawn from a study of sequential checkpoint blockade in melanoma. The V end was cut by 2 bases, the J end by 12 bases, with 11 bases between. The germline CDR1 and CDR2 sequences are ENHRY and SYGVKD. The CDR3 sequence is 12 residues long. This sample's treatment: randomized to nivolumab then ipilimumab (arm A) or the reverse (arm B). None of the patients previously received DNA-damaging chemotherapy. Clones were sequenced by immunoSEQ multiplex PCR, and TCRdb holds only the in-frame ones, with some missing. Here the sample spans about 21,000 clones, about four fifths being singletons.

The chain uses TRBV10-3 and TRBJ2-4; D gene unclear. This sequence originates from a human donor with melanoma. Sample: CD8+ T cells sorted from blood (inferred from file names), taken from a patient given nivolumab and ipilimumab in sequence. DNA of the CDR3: TGTGCCATCAGTGAGAATGACATGGGTCAGTACTTC. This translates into CAISENDMGQYF.